Listed below are T cell receptor beta chains from one sample, sequenced in a study of shared T cell receptors in the human thymus. Clones were read by immunoSEQ multiplex PCR, and TCRdb kept only the in-frame ones, dropping some. Here the sample spans hundreds of thousands of clones, over 75% being singletons. The same sample was also studied in work on human thymus T cells.

Source material: thymocytes. The origin of the receptors is a girl under three years old with a congenital heart defect. The CDR3 runs from the conserved cysteine through the conserved F or W. Fields, in order: clone size, J gene, D gene, V gene, CDR3 protein, CDR3 DNA. The D gene is left open where the match is weak. A row's size may be missing; if present it is once, few, many or a size class.

size: NA
J: TRBJ2-3
D: NA
V: TRBV6-6
CDR3: CASSYSVKTLDTQYF
DNA: TGTGCCAGCAGTTACTCCGTGAAGACATTAGATACGCAGTATTTT

size: NA
J: TRBJ2-7
D: NA
V: TRBV14
CDR3: CASSQADSLGEQYF
DNA: TGTGCCAGCAGCCAAGCGGACAGTTTGGGCGAGCAGTACTTC

size: NA
J: TRBJ2-1
D: TRBD1
V: TRBV14
CDR3: CASSHYRDRDLPEQFF
DNA: TGTGCCAGCAGCCACTACCGGGACAGGGATTTGCCTGAGCAGTTCTTC

size: NA
J: TRBJ1-5
D: TRBD1
V: TRBV27
CDR3: CASRDRGIHQPQHF
DNA: TGTGCCAGCAGGGACAGGGGGATTCATCAGCCCCAGCATTTT

size: NA
J: TRBJ1-5
D: NA
V: TRBV28
CDR3: CAVRQVSNQPQHF
DNA: TGTGCCGTCCGACAGGTTAGCAATCAGCCCCAGCATTTT

size: NA
J: TRBJ1-6
D: TRBD1
V: TRBV28
CDR3: CASSDRENSPLHF
DNA: TGTGCCAGCAGCGACAGGGAGAATTCACCCCTCCACTTT

size: NA
J: TRBJ2-2
D: NA
V: TRBV6-5
CDR3: CASSYSTATGELFF
DNA: TGTGCCAGCAGTTACTCGACAGCAACCGGGGAGCTGTTTTTT

size: NA
J: TRBJ1-1
D: TRBD1
V: TRBV7-9
CDR3: CASSPRLVGTGANTEAFF
DNA: TGTGCCAGCAGCCCGCGCCTAGTGGGGACAGGGGCGAACACTGAAGCTTTCTTT

size: NA
J: TRBJ1-2
D: TRBD1
V: TRBV5-1
CDR3: CASSLDRTTGIGYTF
DNA: TGCGCCAGCAGCTTGGATCGGACGACAGGGATTGGCTACACCTTC

size: NA
J: TRBJ2-1
D: TRBD2
V: TRBV5-1
CDR3: CASSRAAGGALDEQFF
DNA: TGCGCCAGCAGCCGGGCAGCCGGGGGGGCCTTGGATGAGCAGTTCTTC

size: NA
J: TRBJ2-1
D: NA
V: TRBV12-5
CDR3: CASGLGATVKPYNEQFF
DNA: TGTGCTAGTGGTTTGGGAGCGACAGTTAAGCCTTACAATGAGCAGTTCTTC

size: NA
J: TRBJ1-6
D: NA
V: TRBV27
CDR3: CASSSGGGSNSPLHF
DNA: TGTGCCAGCAGTTCGGGGGGGGGCTCTAATTCACCCCTCCACTTT

size: NA
J: TRBJ2-1
D: TRBD2
V: TRBV18
CDR3: CASSTLAGGSYNEQFF
DNA: TGTGCCAGCTCAACTTTAGCGGGGGGCTCCTACAATGAGCAGTTCTTC

size: NA
J: TRBJ2-3
D: TRBD2
V: TRBV5-1
CDR3: CASSPSGRGGHTQYF
DNA: TGCGCCAGCAGCCCCTCCGGGCGGGGGGGGCATACGCAGTATTTT

size: NA
J: TRBJ1-6
D: NA
V: TRBV7-9
CDR3: CASSQTGRLNSPLHF
DNA: TGTGCCAGCAGCCAAACAGGGAGACTTAATTCACCCCTCCACTTT

size: few
J: TRBJ1-2
D: NA
V: TRBV9
CDR3: CASSPRTGTSYGYTF
DNA: TGTGCCAGCAGCCCTAGGACGGGAACTAGCTATGGCTACACCTTC

size: NA
J: TRBJ1-6
D: TRBD1
V: TRBV5-4
CDR3: CASSPRQGCNNSPLHF
DNA: TGTGCCAGCAGCCCCCGACAGGGATGTAATAATTCCCCCCTCCACTTT

size: NA
J: TRBJ1-6
D: NA
V: TRBV28
CDR3: CASSPAGDSYNSPLHF
DNA: TGTGCCAGCAGCCCCGCAGGGGACTCCTATAATTCACCCCTCCACTTT

size: NA
J: TRBJ2-5
D: TRBD1
V: TRBV10-3
CDR3: CAISGQGATQYF
DNA: TGTGCCATCTCGGGACAGGGGGCGACCCAGTACTTC

size: NA
J: TRBJ2-7
D: TRBD1
V: TRBV19
CDR3: CASSQDRGYEQYF
DNA: TGTGCCAGTAGTCAGGACAGGGGGTACGAGCAGTACTTC

size: NA
J: TRBJ1-6
D: NA
V: TRBV5-5
CDR3: CASSRPGVTRLHNSPLHF
DNA: TGTGCCAGCAGCAGACCGGGGGTGACGCGCCTCCATAATTCACCCCTCCACTTT

size: NA
J: TRBJ2-7
D: TRBD1
V: TRBV7-6
CDR3: CASSRRRTGLSYEQYF
DNA: TGTGCCAGCAGCCGGAGGAGGACAGGCCTTTCCTACGAGCAGTACTTC

size: NA
J: TRBJ1-1
D: TRBD1
V: TRBV23-1
CDR3: CARTTGAGACTEAFF
DNA: TGCGCCCGGACGACAGGGGCAGGGGCGTGTACTGAAGCTTTCTTT